This section outlines one T cell receptor (beta chain) sequence together with its context. Clones were read by immunoSEQ multiplex PCR, and TCRdb kept only the in-frame ones, dropping some. The data show 45,000 or so clones, with 80% to 95% seen just once and about 2.6% held by the top ten. The CDR3 totals 13 residues. The ends were cut back, 4 bases at V and 6 bases at J, with 10 bases in the middle. CDR1 SGDLS and CDR2 YYNGEE come from the germline V gene. This entry comes from a study of T cell changes during pregnancy in multiple sclerosis. The material was CD8+ T cells from peripheral blood mononuclear cells, obtained in the second trimester of pregnancy. The TCR sequence derives from a female donor with multiple sclerosis, enrolled in a pregnancy study. V is TRBV9 and J is TRBJ2-2; D perhaps matches TRBD2 (6 bases). In nucleotides, the CDR3 is TGTGCCAGCAGCACGTCGGGGGCCGGGGAGCTGTTTTTT. It yields the protein CASSTSGAGELFF.